This TCR beta chain was identified in a study of T-cell reconstitution after alpha-beta-depleted transplantation in children. This clonotype was picked up many times. Its antigen is currently unknown. Study outcomes and limitations: T-cell counts and diversity were attributed mostly to newly produced T cells one year after transplant. Recipient T cells and thymic progenitors that survived were the source of the high TCRbeta diversity seen at day 60 in some patients. Roughly two months post-transplant, alpha-beta T cells reportedly originated from several hundred graft clones that had expanded.

Unique molecular identifiers were incorporated during preparation of the TCRbeta library. Each CDR3 protein is one row after TCRdb ran MiXCR on the PCR reads. The sample gives approximately 97,000 distinct CDR3 sequences, 4.5% to 7.5% of which show up once; roughly 6.1% is in the top ten. The CDR3 runs to 15 residues. Germline V gene data show CDR1 as SGHRS and CDR2 as YFSETQ. V was pared by 0 bases and J by 0 bases, with 7 bases between. This TCR came from a female patient under 10 years old who had a stem cell transplant for Fanconi anemia, so the T cells may come from the graft donor. The chain couples TRBV5-1 to TRBJ2-1; D uncertain. The sample in question was PBMCs, mostly from graft donor cells, obtained 60 days after TCRalphabeta/CD19-depleted stem cell transplant. As DNA, the CDR3 is TGCGCCAGCAGCTTGGCGCAAAACTCCTACAATGAGCAGTTCTTC. Its translation is CASSLAQNSYNEQFF. Together with reference TRBV5-1 and TRBJ2-1, the CDR3 gives the full variable domain: KAGVTQTPRYLIKTRGQQVTLSCSPISGHRSVSWYQQTPGQGLQFLFEYFSETQRNKGNFPGRFSGRQFSNSRSEMNVSTLELGDSALYLCASSLAQNSYNEQFFGPGTRLTVL.